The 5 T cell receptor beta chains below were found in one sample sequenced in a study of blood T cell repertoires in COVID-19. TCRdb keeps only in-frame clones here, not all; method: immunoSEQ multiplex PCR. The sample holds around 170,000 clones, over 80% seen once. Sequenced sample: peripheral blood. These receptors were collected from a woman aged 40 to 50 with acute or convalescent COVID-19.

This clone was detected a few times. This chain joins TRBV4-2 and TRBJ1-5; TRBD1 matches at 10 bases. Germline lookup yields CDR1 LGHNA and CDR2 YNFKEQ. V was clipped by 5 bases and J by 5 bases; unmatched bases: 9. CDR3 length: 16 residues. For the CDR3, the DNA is TGTGCCAGCAGCAGAAATGACAGGGGGCCCGATCAGCCCCAGCATTTT. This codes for CASSRNDRGPDQPQHF.

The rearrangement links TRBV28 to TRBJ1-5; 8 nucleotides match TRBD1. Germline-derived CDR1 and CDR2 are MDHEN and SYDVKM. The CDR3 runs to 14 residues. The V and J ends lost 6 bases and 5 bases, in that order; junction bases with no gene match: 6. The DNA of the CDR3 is TGTGCCAGCAGCCCCGGGACAGGTTATCAGCCCCAGCATTTT. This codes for CASSPGTGYQPQHF. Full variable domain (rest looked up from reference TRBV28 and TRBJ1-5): DVKVTQSSRYLVKRTGEKVFLECVQDMDHENMFWYRQDPGLGLRLIYFSYDVKMKEKGDIPEGYSVSREKKERFSLILESASTNQTSMYLCASSPGTGYQPQHFGDGTRLSIL.

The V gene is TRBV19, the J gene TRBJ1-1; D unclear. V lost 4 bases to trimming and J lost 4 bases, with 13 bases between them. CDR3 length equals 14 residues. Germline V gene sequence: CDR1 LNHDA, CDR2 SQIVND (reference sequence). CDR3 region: CASSTHRDFTEAFF. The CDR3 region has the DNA TGTGCCAGTAGTACACACCGGGATTTCACTGAAGCTTTCTTT.

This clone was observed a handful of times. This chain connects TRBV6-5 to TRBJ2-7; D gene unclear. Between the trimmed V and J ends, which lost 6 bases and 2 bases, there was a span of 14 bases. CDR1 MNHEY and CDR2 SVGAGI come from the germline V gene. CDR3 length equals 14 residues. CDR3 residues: CASRPDSSPYEQYF. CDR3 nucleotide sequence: TGTGCCAGCAGACCCGACTCATCGCCCTACGAGCAGTACTTC.

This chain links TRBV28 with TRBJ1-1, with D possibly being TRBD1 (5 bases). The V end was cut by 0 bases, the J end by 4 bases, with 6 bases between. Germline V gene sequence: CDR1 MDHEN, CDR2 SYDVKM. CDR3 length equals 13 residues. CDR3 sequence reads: CASSLWGRTEAFF. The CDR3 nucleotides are TGTGCCAGCAGTTTATGGGGGCGCACTGAAGCTTTCTTT.